The rows below give T cell receptor beta chains drawn from one sample of a study of cytomegalovirus exposure and HLA in healthy donors. Repertoires were generated with immunoSEQ multiplex PCR, while TCRdb's copy carries only in-frame clones and drops some. The repertoire holds approximately 100,000 clones, with 60% to 85% as singletons. The source material was PBMCs. These receptors were collected from a young woman in good health and CMV-seropositive. The CDR3 runs from the conserved cysteine through the conserved F or W. The order of the fields is clone size, J gene, D gene, V gene, CDR3 protein, CDR3 DNA. A D gene is named only where the DNA matches it firmly. Clone size is not always given. Where it is, it says once, few, many or a class for expanded clones.

clone_size: .
j_call: TRBJ1-3
d_call: TRBD1
v_call: TRBV30
cdr3_aa: CAWRRGKLTGGRSSRGNTIYF
cdr3_nt: TGTGCCTGGCGCCGGGGGAAGTTAACAGGGGGCCGAAGTTCGCGTGGAAACACCATATATTTT

clone_size: once
j_call: TRBJ1-6
d_call: .
v_call: TRBV4-1
cdr3_aa: CASSLTTGPGKYNSPLHF
cdr3_nt: TGCGCCAGCAGCCTTACGACAGGCCCGGGGAAATATAATTCACCCCTCCACTTT

clone_size: once
j_call: TRBJ2-5
d_call: .
v_call: TRBV19
cdr3_aa: CASRRGAETQYF
cdr3_nt: TGTGCCAGTAGAAGGGGCGCGGAGACCCAGTACTTC

clone_size: once
j_call: TRBJ2-3
d_call: .
v_call: TRBV19
cdr3_aa: CASSIGGSTDTQYF
cdr3_nt: TGTGCCAGTAGTATAGGGGGCAGCACAGATACGCAGTATTTT

clone_size: once
j_call: TRBJ2-2
d_call: .
v_call: TRBV4-1
cdr3_aa: CASSQDSGFAGELFF
cdr3_nt: TGCGCCAGCAGCCAAGATTCAGGGTTTGCCGGGGAGCTGTTTTTT

clone_size: once
j_call: TRBJ2-3
d_call: .
v_call: TRBV21-1
cdr3_aa: CASSIGTSGRATQYF
cdr3_nt: TGTGCCAGCAGCATCGGGACTAGCGGGAGAGCTACGCAGTATTTT

clone_size: .
j_call: TRBJ2-5
d_call: .
v_call: TRBV6-5
cdr3_aa: CASSYSGPGETQYF
cdr3_nt: TGTGCCAGCAGTTACTCCGGGCCGGGGGAGACCCAGTACTTC

clone_size: .
j_call: TRBJ2-7
d_call: TRBD1
v_call: TRBV15
cdr3_aa: CATSRDGQGGPYEQYF
cdr3_nt: TGTGCCACCAGCAGAGATGGACAGGGGGGCCCCTACGAGCAGTACTTC

clone_size: .
j_call: TRBJ2-1
d_call: .
v_call: TRBV30
cdr3_aa: CAQQGLHEQFF
cdr3_nt: TGTGCCCAACAGGGTTTACATGAGCAGTTCTTC

clone_size: .
j_call: TRBJ2-1
d_call: TRBD2
v_call: TRBV5-4
cdr3_aa: CASSLGTSGDNEQFF
cdr3_nt: TGTGCCAGCAGCTTGGGGACTAGCGGAGACAATGAGCAGTTCTTC

clone_size: .
j_call: TRBJ1-2
d_call: .
v_call: TRBV5-4
cdr3_aa: CASSFGQGSYGYTF
cdr3_nt: TGTGCCAGCAGCTTCGGCCAGGGGAGCTATGGCTACACCTTC

clone_size: .
j_call: TRBJ1-1
d_call: .
v_call: TRBV21-1
cdr3_aa: CASSPSRRGSDTEAFF
cdr3_nt: TGTGCCAGCAGCCCAAGCAGAAGAGGGTCGGACACTGAAGCTTTCTTT

clone_size: .
j_call: TRBJ2-7
d_call: .
v_call: TRBV2
cdr3_aa: CASSEAEVTGYEQYF
cdr3_nt: TGTGCCAGCAGTGAAGCGGAGGTGACAGGCTACGAGCAGTACTTC

clone_size: .
j_call: TRBJ2-7
d_call: TRBD2
v_call: TRBV13
cdr3_aa: CASSLGLAGEGYSEQYF
cdr3_nt: TGTGCCAGCAGCTTGGGACTAGCGGGAGAGGGCTACAGCGAGCAGTACTTC

clone_size: .
j_call: TRBJ1-6
d_call: .
v_call: TRBV5-1
cdr3_aa: CASSLDQQYNSPLHF
cdr3_nt: TGCGCCAGCAGCTTGGATCAACAGTATAATTCACCCCTCCACTTT

clone_size: .
j_call: TRBJ2-1
d_call: .
v_call: TRBV5-4
cdr3_aa: CASSPRSESYNEQFF
cdr3_nt: TGTGCCAGCAGCCCCCGGAGTGAGTCCTACAATGAGCAGTTCTTC

clone_size: .
j_call: TRBJ1-2
d_call: TRBD1
v_call: TRBV7-3
cdr3_aa: CASSEQGAYLEGYTF
cdr3_nt: TGTGCCAGCAGTGAACAGGGGGCATACCTTGAAGGCTACACCTTC

clone_size: .
j_call: TRBJ2-1
d_call: TRBD2
v_call: TRBV11-3
cdr3_aa: CASSLGGRADYNEQFF
cdr3_nt: TGTGCCAGCAGCTTGGGAGGGAGGGCCGATTACAATGAGCAGTTCTTC

clone_size: .
j_call: TRBJ2-3
d_call: TRBD2
v_call: TRBV29-1
cdr3_aa: CSVRTSVTDTQYF
cdr3_nt: TGCAGCGTCAGGACTAGCGTCACAGATACGCAGTATTTT

clone_size: .
j_call: TRBJ2-5
d_call: TRBD2
v_call: TRBV7-2
cdr3_aa: CASSLPQREETQYF
cdr3_nt: TGTGCCAGCAGCTTACCCCAGCGGGAGGAGACCCAGTACTTC

clone_size: .
j_call: TRBJ1-1
d_call: .
v_call: TRBV28
cdr3_aa: CASSYLSGDTEAFF
cdr3_nt: TGTGCCAGCAGTTATCTCTCAGGGGACACTGAAGCTTTCTTT

clone_size: few
j_call: TRBJ2-7
d_call: .
v_call: TRBV5-1
cdr3_aa: CASSSALAGPPYEQYF
cdr3_nt: TGCGCCAGCAGCTCCGCCCTGGCAGGGCCTCCCTACGAGCAGTACTTC

clone_size: few
j_call: TRBJ1-1
d_call: .
v_call: TRBV30
cdr3_aa: CAWNAGPGLEAFF
cdr3_nt: TGTGCCTGGAACGCGGGACCTGGACTTGAAGCTTTCTTT

clone_size: .
j_call: TRBJ2-2
d_call: .
v_call: TRBV5-4
cdr3_aa: CASRGDTGELFF
cdr3_nt: TGTGCCAGCCGCGGGGACACCGGGGAGCTGTTTTTT

clone_size: .
j_call: TRBJ2-5
d_call: .
v_call: TRBV6-5
cdr3_aa: CASSYGGQETQYF
cdr3_nt: TGTGCCAGCAGTTACGGCGGGCAAGAGACCCAGTACTTC

clone_size: .
j_call: TRBJ2-5
d_call: TRBD2
v_call: TRBV27
cdr3_aa: CASSRTSGRYQETQYF
cdr3_nt: TGTGCCAGCAGTAGGACTAGCGGACGGTACCAAGAGACCCAGTACTTC

clone_size: .
j_call: TRBJ1-5
d_call: .
v_call: TRBV2
cdr3_aa: CASSTRNGNQPQHF
cdr3_nt: TGTGCCAGCAGCACCAGGAATGGCAATCAGCCCCAGCATTTT

clone_size: .
j_call: TRBJ2-1
d_call: TRBD2
v_call: TRBV19
cdr3_aa: CASSINVAGATNNEQFF
cdr3_nt: TGTGCCAGTAGTATAAATGTAGCGGGGGCAACCAACAATGAGCAGTTCTTC

clone_size: few
j_call: TRBJ2-3
d_call: TRBD2
v_call: TRBV5-6
cdr3_aa: CASSLRGLAGVGTDTQYF
cdr3_nt: TGTGCCAGCAGCTTGAGGGGACTAGCGGGAGTGGGCACAGATACGCAGTATTTT

clone_size: .
j_call: TRBJ2-1
d_call: .
v_call: TRBV4-1
cdr3_aa: CASSPGVLAKSYNEQFF
cdr3_nt: TGCGCCAGCAGCCCTGGTGTGCTAGCGAAGTCCTACAATGAGCAGTTCTTC

clone_size: .
j_call: TRBJ2-7
d_call: TRBD1
v_call: TRBV4-2
cdr3_aa: CASSPWDRSYEQYF
cdr3_nt: TGTGCCAGCAGCCCGTGGGACAGGTCATACGAGCAGTACTTC

clone_size: .
j_call: TRBJ2-7
d_call: TRBD2
v_call: TRBV9
cdr3_aa: CASSGTSGTEQYF
cdr3_nt: TGTGCCAGCAGCGGGACTAGCGGAACGGAGCAGTACTTC

clone_size: .
j_call: TRBJ2-7
d_call: .
v_call: TRBV28
cdr3_aa: CASSLGDPGQYF
cdr3_nt: TGTGCCAGCAGTTTAGGAGACCCCGGGCAGTACTTC

clone_size: .
j_call: TRBJ1-1
d_call: .
v_call: TRBV28
cdr3_aa: CASSRRPTGYQNTEAFF
cdr3_nt: TGTGCCAGCAGTCGCAGGCCCACAGGTTATCAGAACACTGAAGCTTTCTTT

clone_size: .
j_call: TRBJ2-1
d_call: TRBD2
v_call: TRBV29-1
cdr3_aa: CSVDSSGSFNEQFF
cdr3_nt: TGCAGCGTTGACTCTAGCGGGAGTTTCAATGAGCAGTTCTTC

clone_size: .
j_call: TRBJ1-5
d_call: TRBD1
v_call: TRBV30
cdr3_aa: CASGTGGGQPQHF
cdr3_nt: TGTGCCTCCGGGACAGGGGGCGGTCAGCCCCAGCATTTT

clone_size: .
j_call: TRBJ1-2
d_call: TRBD1
v_call: TRBV11-2
cdr3_aa: CASSSTGRYGYTF
cdr3_nt: TGTGCCAGCAGCTCGACAGGGCGCTATGGCTACACCTTC

clone_size: .
j_call: TRBJ2-1
d_call: TRBD2
v_call: TRBV4-2
cdr3_aa: CASSRPNAAGEWYNEQFF
cdr3_nt: TGTGCCAGCAGCCGCCCAAACGCGGCGGGAGAGTGGTACAATGAGCAGTTCTTC

clone_size: .
j_call: TRBJ2-5
d_call: TRBD2
v_call: TRBV5-6
cdr3_aa: CATAGRGQETQYF
cdr3_nt: TGTGCCACCGCAGGGAGGGGCCAAGAGACCCAGTACTTC

clone_size: .
j_call: TRBJ2-2
d_call: .
v_call: TRBV5-4
cdr3_aa: CASSFGGTSRTGELFF
cdr3_nt: TGTGCCAGCAGCTTTGGAGGAACTAGCCGTACCGGGGAGCTGTTTTTT

clone_size: .
j_call: TRBJ1-6
d_call: .
v_call: TRBV19
cdr3_aa: CASRQSSYNSPLHF
cdr3_nt: TGTGCCAGTAGACAAAGCTCCTATAATTCACCCCTCCACTTT

clone_size: .
j_call: TRBJ2-1
d_call: TRBD2
v_call: TRBV11-3
cdr3_aa: CASSLGRTSGPEQFF
cdr3_nt: TGTGCCAGCAGCTTAGGGAGGACTAGCGGGCCTGAGCAGTTCTTC

clone_size: .
j_call: TRBJ2-7
d_call: TRBD2
v_call: TRBV15
cdr3_aa: CATTPSGSLYEQYF
cdr3_nt: TGTGCCACTACTCCTAGCGGGAGCTTGTACGAGCAGTACTTC

clone_size: .
j_call: TRBJ2-7
d_call: .
v_call: TRBV19
cdr3_aa: CASSIDSATGGEQYF
cdr3_nt: TGTGCCAGTAGTATAGATTCTGCGACAGGCGGCGAGCAGTACTTC